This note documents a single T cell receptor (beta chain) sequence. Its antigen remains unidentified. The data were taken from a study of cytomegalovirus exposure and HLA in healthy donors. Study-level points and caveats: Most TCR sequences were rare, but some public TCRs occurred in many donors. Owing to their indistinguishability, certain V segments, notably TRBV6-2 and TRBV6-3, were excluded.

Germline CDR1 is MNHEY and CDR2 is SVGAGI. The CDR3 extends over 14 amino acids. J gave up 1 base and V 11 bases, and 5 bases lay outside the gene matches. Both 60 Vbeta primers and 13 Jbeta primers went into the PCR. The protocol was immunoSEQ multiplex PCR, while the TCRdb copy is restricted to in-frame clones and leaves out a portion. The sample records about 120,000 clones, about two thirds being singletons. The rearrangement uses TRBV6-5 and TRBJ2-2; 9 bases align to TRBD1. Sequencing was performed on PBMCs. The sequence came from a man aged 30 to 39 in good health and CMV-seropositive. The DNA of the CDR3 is TGTGCCTGCCGGGACAGGGTGAACACCGGGGAGCTGTTTTTT. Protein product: CACRDRVNTGELFF.